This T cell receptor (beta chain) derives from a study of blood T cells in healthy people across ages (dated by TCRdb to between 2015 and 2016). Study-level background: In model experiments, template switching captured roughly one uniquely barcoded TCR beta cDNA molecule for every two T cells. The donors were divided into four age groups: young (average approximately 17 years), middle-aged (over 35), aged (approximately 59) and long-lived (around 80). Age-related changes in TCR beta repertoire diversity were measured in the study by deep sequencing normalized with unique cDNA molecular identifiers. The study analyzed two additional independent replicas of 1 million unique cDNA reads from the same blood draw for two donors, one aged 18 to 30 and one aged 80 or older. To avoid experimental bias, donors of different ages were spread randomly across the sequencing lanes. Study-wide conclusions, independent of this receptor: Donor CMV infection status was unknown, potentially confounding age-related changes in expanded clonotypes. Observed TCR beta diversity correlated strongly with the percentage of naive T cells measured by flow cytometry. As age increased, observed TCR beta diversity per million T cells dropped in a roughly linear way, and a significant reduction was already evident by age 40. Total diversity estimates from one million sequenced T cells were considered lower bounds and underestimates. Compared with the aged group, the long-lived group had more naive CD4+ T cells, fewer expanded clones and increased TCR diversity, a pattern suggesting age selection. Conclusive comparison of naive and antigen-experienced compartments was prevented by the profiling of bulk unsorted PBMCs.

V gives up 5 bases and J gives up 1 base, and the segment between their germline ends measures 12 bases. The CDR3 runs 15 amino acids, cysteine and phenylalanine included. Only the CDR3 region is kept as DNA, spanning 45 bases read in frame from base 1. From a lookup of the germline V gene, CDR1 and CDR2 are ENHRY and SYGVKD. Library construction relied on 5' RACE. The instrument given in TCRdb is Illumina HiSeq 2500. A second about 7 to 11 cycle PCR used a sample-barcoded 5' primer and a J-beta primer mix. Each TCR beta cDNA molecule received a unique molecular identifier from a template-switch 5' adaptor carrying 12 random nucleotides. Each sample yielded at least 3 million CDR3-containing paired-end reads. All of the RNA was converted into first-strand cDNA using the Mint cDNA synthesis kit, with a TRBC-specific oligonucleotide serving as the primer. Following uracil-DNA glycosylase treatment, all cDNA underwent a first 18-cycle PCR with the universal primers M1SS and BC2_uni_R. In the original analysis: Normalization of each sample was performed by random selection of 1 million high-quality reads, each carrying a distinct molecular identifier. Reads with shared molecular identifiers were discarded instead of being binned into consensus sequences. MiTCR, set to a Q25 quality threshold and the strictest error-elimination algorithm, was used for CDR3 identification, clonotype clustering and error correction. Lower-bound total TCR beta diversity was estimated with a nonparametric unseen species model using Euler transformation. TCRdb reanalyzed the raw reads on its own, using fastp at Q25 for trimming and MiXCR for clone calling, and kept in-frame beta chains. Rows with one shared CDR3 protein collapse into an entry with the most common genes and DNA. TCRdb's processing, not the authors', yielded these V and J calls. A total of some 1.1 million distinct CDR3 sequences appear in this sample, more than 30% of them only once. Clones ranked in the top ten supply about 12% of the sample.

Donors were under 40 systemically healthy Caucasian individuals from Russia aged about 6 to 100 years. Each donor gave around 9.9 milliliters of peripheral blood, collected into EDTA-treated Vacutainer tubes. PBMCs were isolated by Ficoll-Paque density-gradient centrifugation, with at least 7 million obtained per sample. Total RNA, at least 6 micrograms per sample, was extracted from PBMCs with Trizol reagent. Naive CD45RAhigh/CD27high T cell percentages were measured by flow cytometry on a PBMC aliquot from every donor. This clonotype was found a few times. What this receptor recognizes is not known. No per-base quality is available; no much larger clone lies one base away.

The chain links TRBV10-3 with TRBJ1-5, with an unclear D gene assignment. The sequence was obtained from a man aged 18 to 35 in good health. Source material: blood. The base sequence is TGTGCCATCAGTAACAACCAGGAAAGCAATCAGCCCCAGCATTTT. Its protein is CAISNNQESNQPQHF.